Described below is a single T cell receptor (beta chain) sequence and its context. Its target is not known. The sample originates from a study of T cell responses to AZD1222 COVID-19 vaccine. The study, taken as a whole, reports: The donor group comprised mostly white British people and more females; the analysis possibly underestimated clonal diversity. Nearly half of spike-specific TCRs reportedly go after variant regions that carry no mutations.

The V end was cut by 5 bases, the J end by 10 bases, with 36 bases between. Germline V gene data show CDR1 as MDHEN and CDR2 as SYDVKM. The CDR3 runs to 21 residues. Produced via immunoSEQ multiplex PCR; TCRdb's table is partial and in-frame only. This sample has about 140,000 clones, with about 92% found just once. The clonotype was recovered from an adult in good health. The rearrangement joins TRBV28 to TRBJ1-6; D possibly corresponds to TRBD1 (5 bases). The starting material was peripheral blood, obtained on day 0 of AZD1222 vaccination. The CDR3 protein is CASSVASKRQSGLYRRSPLHF. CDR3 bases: TGTGCCAGCAGTGTCGCCTCAAAAAGGCAATCAGGGCTATATCGAAGGTCACCCCTCCACTTT.